A single T cell receptor beta chain is shown here with its context. This entry belongs to a study of blood T cell repertoires in COVID-19. In the study overall: The samples span acute and convalescent COVID-19 from the United States, Italy and Spain.

Original processing notes: Counts of nucleated cells, estimated from reference gene primer amplification, were obtained. This table comes from immunoSEQ multiplex PCR, and its TCRdb copy is limited to in-frame clones, with some not included. For V, J and clone size, that table is used; D and trimming come from the DNA. The sample holds about 50,000 clones; just over 90% are singletons and the top ten take 5.5% to 7.5%. CDR3 length equals 15 residues. The V gene's germline CDR1 is SEHNR and CDR2 FQNEAQ (reference sequence). J lost 6 bases, V lost 4 bases, and 7 bases had no gene match. Material for sequencing was peripheral blood. The chain carries TRBV7-9 and TRBJ1-5, with 9 bases lining up with TRBD1. The TCR comes from a man aged 40-49 years with acute or convalescent COVID-19. The CDR3: CASSSTGGDGQPQHF. The DNA for the CDR3 is TGTGCCAGCAGCTCGACAGGGGGAGATGGTCAGCCCCAGCATTTT. Full variable domain (missing parts from reference TRBV7-9 and TRBJ1-5): DTGVSQNPRHKITKRGQNVTFRCDPISEHNRLYWYRQTLGQGPEFLTYFQNEAQLEKSRLLSDRFSAERPKGSFSTLEIQRTEQGDSAMYLCASSSTGGDGQPQHFGDGTRLSIL.